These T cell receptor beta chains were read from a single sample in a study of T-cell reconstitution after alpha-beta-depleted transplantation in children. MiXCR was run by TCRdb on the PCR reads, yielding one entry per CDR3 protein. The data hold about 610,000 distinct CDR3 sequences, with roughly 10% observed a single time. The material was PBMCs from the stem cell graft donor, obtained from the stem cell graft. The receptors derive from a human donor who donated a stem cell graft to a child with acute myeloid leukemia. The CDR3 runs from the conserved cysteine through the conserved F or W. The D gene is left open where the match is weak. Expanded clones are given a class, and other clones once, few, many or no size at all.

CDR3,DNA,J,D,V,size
CSARDQGLSYEQYF,TGCAGTGCTAGAGATCAGGGTTTATCCTACGAGCAGTACTTC,TRBJ2-7,NA,TRBV20-1,NA
CASSIPLGSNTEAFF,TGTGCCAGCAGCATACCTCTAGGGTCGAACACTGAAGCTTTCTTT,TRBJ1-1,NA,TRBV11-2,NA
CASSLEGTATGELFF,TGCGCCAGCAGCTTGGAAGGGACAGCCACCGGGGAGCTGTTTTTT,TRBJ2-2,TRBD1,TRBV5-1,few
CSVVAGTGPSEQYF,TGCAGCGTTGTGGCCGGGACAGGTCCGTCCGAGCAGTACTTC,TRBJ2-7,TRBD1,TRBV29-1,NA
CSATQHTGTGRRSSGNTIYF,TGCAGTGCTACTCAACACACCGGGACAGGGAGGAGGTCCTCTGGAAACACCATATATTTT,TRBJ1-3,TRBD1,TRBV20-1,NA
CSARGGTAPNYSNQPQHF,TGCAGTGCCAGAGGAGGCACCGCGCCAAATTATAGCAATCAGCCCCAGCATTTT,TRBJ1-5,NA,TRBV20-1,few
CASAYSGSSYEQYF,TGTGCTAGTGCCTATAGCGGTTCCTCCTACGAGCAGTACTTC,TRBJ2-7,NA,TRBV12-5,NA
CAISSDKAGETQYF,TGTGCCATCAGTTCTGACAAGGCCGGAGAGACCCAGTACTTC,TRBJ2-5,NA,TRBV10-3,NA
CASSYSSDQGGQPQHF,TGTGCCAGCAGTTACTCGAGTGATCAGGGTGGGCAGCCCCAGCATTTT,TRBJ1-5,NA,TRBV6-5,NA
CASRPTSGYQETQYF,TGTGCCAGCAGGCCGACTAGCGGCTACCAAGAGACCCAGTACTTC,TRBJ2-5,TRBD2,TRBV28,many
CASSLAGTGIYGYTF,TGTGCCAGCAGCTTGGCGGGAACAGGGATCTATGGCTACACCTTC,TRBJ1-2,NA,TRBV5-4,NA
CASSFPGGHWEQFF,TGTGCCAGCAGCTTCCCGGGAGGGCATTGGGAGCAGTTCTTC,TRBJ2-1,TRBD2,TRBV7-9,NA
CSASGTGFRDEQFF,TGCAGTGCTAGCGGGACAGGGTTCAGGGATGAGCAGTTCTTC,TRBJ2-1,TRBD1,TRBV20-1,NA
CASSRLGGNYQETQYF,TGTGCCAGCAGCCGCCTGGGGGGGAACTACCAAGAGACCCAGTACTTC,TRBJ2-5,TRBD2,TRBV7-9,few
CSAVLASYEQYF,TGCAGCGCCGTTCTAGCGAGCTACGAGCAGTACTTC,TRBJ2-7,NA,TRBV29-1,NA
CSAKRDGTYEQYF,TGCAGTGCGAAAAGGGACGGTACCTACGAGCAGTACTTC,TRBJ2-7,NA,TRBV20-1,few
CASSISSGPEEQYF,TGCGCCAGCAGCATTTCATCCGGGCCCGAAGAGCAGTACTTC,TRBJ2-7,NA,TRBV5-1,few
CASSLIGVNEKLFF,TGTGCCAGCAGTTTAATAGGGGTTAATGAAAAACTGTTTTTT,TRBJ1-4,NA,TRBV28,once
CASSPVGSGNTEAFF,TGCGCCAGCAGCCCTGTAGGTTCCGGGAACACTGAAGCTTTCTTT,TRBJ1-1,NA,TRBV5-1,many
CSASRDGTNEKLFF,TGCAGTGCCAGCCGGGACGGAACTAATGAAAAACTGTTTTTT,TRBJ1-4,NA,TRBV20-1,few
CAWTSGRAGEQFF,TGTGCCTGGACTAGCGGGAGGGCTGGGGAGCAGTTCTTC,TRBJ2-1,TRBD2,TRBV30,few
CASSFGARTSGSSYEQYF,TGTGCCAGCAGTTTTGGGGCCCGGACTAGCGGATCCTCCTACGAGCAGTACTTC,TRBJ2-7,TRBD2,TRBV12-3/TRBV12-4,NA
CSASASGPGYTF,TGCAGTGCTAGCGCGTCGGGTCCTGGCTACACCTTC,TRBJ1-2,NA,TRBV20-1,NA
CASSYSASGTGELFF,TGTGCCAGCAGTTACTCGGCTAGCGGAACCGGGGAGCTGTTTTTT,TRBJ2-2,TRBD2,TRBV6-5,many
CSARLAGRTVNTEAFF,TGCAGTGCTAGGCTGGCAGGGAGGACAGTGAACACTGAAGCTTTCTTT,TRBJ1-1,NA,TRBV20-1,many
CASARGIYNEQFF,TGTGCCAGCGCTAGGGGGATCTACAATGAGCAGTTCTTC,TRBJ2-1,NA,TRBV7-3,many
CASSPPVAGGGTQYF,TGCGCCAGCAGCCCCCCCGTCGCTGGAGGGGGGACCCAGTACTTC,TRBJ2-5,NA,TRBV5-1,many
CASSATVPSYEQYF,TGTGCCAGCAGCGCGACTGTTCCCTCCTACGAGCAGTACTTC,TRBJ2-7,NA,TRBV9,NA
CSASPSGSLKQFF,TGCAGTGCTAGTCCTAGCGGGAGTTTAAAGCAGTTCTTC,TRBJ2-1,TRBD2,TRBV20-1,many
CATIHLRDNYGYTF,TGTGCCACCATTCACCTCCGGGATAACTATGGCTACACCTTC,TRBJ1-2,NA,TRBV24-1,NA
CASGLVPIPGHEQFF,TGTGCTAGTGGTTTGGTGCCTATTCCTGGACATGAGCAGTTCTTC,TRBJ2-1,NA,TRBV12-5,NA
CAGSAGTGGYNEQFF,TGTGCCGGCAGCGCCGGGACTGGGGGTTACAATGAGCAGTTCTTC,TRBJ2-1,NA,TRBV11-2,NA
CASSYLRGQSPNTGELFF,TGTGCCAGCAGTTACCTCCGGGGACAGTCCCCGAACACCGGGGAGCTGTTTTTT,TRBJ2-2,TRBD1,TRBV6-5,many